The rows below give T cell receptor beta chains drawn from one sample of a study of control samples from healthy donors and cancer patients. TCRdb's table, derived via immunoSEQ multiplex PCR, lists solely in-frame clones and lacks some. The sample lists 100,000 to 150,000 clones, roughly 90% occurring once. What was sequenced was blood. These receptors originate from a man aged 18 to 30 in good health. CDR3s include the opening cysteine and the closing phenylalanine or tryptophan. A D gene is named only where the DNA matches it firmly. The size of a clone is reported for some rows only, either as once, few or many, or as a class for expanded clones.

D gene: TRBD2; J gene: TRBJ2-3; clone size: NA; V gene: TRBV7-3; CDR3 protein: CASSDGTSGITTDTQYF; CDR3 DNA: TGTGCCAGCAGCGACGGGACTAGCGGGATTACCACAGATACGCAGTATTTT
D gene: NA; J gene: TRBJ2-7; clone size: NA; V gene: TRBV6-5; CDR3 protein: CASSYSGLGGAGQYF; CDR3 DNA: TGTGCCAGCAGTTACTCTGGGCTGGGCGGGGCCGGGCAGTACTTC
D gene: NA; J gene: TRBJ2-1; clone size: NA; V gene: TRBV7-8; CDR3 protein: CASSPGLPRGGEQFF; CDR3 DNA: TGTGCCAGCAGCCCAGGACTTCCTCGAGGAGGTGAGCAGTTCTTC
D gene: NA; J gene: TRBJ1-5; clone size: NA; V gene: TRBV4-1; CDR3 protein: CASSQEHSSNQPQHF; CDR3 DNA: TGCGCCAGCAGCCAGGAGCATAGTAGCAATCAGCCCCAGCATTTT
D gene: NA; J gene: TRBJ2-7; clone size: NA; V gene: TRBV11-1; CDR3 protein: CASSSEGLYEQYF; CDR3 DNA: TGTGCCAGCAGCTCGGAGGGGCTATACGAGCAGTACTTC
D gene: NA; J gene: TRBJ2-1; clone size: NA; V gene: TRBV19; CDR3 protein: CASSLQTVSGPSSYNEQFF; CDR3 DNA: TGTGCCAGTAGCCTTCAAACGGTGTCGGGGCCGAGCTCCTACAATGAGCAGTTCTTC
D gene: NA; J gene: TRBJ2-1; clone size: NA; V gene: TRBV7-9; CDR3 protein: CASSLDGYNEQFF; CDR3 DNA: TGTGCCAGCAGCCTGGACGGCTACAATGAGCAGTTCTTC
D gene: TRBD2; J gene: TRBJ2-7; clone size: NA; V gene: TRBV11-2; CDR3 protein: CASSPQGLGGVHEQYF; CDR3 DNA: TGTGCCAGCAGCCCCCAAGGACTAGGCGGCGTCCACGAGCAGTACTTC
D gene: TRBD2; J gene: TRBJ2-1; clone size: NA; V gene: TRBV19; CDR3 protein: CASSPRRGSGSSTCNEQFF; CDR3 DNA: TGTGCCAGTAGCCCTCGCCGTGGTAGCGGGAGTTCCACCTGCAATGAGCAGTTCTTC
D gene: TRBD1; J gene: TRBJ2-7; clone size: NA; V gene: TRBV18; CDR3 protein: CASSPPIHRGSYEQYF; CDR3 DNA: TGTGCCAGCTCACCACCGATCCACAGGGGGTCCTACGAGCAGTACTTC
D gene: NA; J gene: TRBJ2-2; clone size: NA; V gene: TRBV7-9; CDR3 protein: CASSLRRRDDTGELFF; CDR3 DNA: TGTGCCAGCAGCTTAAGACGGCGGGATGATACCGGGGAGCTGTTTTTT
D gene: NA; J gene: TRBJ1-1; clone size: few; V gene: TRBV7-9; CDR3 protein: CASSLMREGTEAFF; CDR3 DNA: TGTGCCAGCAGCTTGATGAGGGAAGGCACTGAAGCTTTCTTT
D gene: TRBD1; J gene: TRBJ2-7; clone size: NA; V gene: TRBV10-3; CDR3 protein: CAITPGQGIYEQYF; CDR3 DNA: TGTGCCATCACTCCGGGACAGGGGATTTACGAGCAGTACTTC
D gene: NA; J gene: TRBJ2-2; clone size: NA; V gene: TRBV19; CDR3 protein: CASSIYSVTGELFF; CDR3 DNA: TGTGCCAGTAGTATTTATTCGGTCACCGGGGAGCTGTTTTTT
D gene: TRBD1; J gene: TRBJ1-1; clone size: NA; V gene: TRBV6-5; CDR3 protein: CASSYHNRGNTEAFF; CDR3 DNA: TGTGCCAGCAGTTACCACAACAGGGGGAACACTGAAGCTTTCTTT
D gene: NA; J gene: TRBJ1-1; clone size: few; V gene: TRBV19; CDR3 protein: CASLGEGGGTEAFF; CDR3 DNA: TGTGCCAGTCTAGGCGAGGGAGGTGGCACTGAAGCTTTCTTT
D gene: TRBD1; J gene: TRBJ1-1; clone size: NA; V gene: TRBV11-2; CDR3 protein: CASSARQGLSTEAFF; CDR3 DNA: TGTGCCAGCAGCGCCCGACAGGGGCTAAGCACTGAAGCTTTCTTT
D gene: NA; J gene: TRBJ1-2; clone size: NA; V gene: TRBV6-4; CDR3 protein: CASSAEAPSNYGYTF; CDR3 DNA: TGTGCCAGCAGTGCGGAGGCCCCTAGCAACTATGGCTACACCTTC
D gene: TRBD1; J gene: TRBJ2-5; clone size: NA; V gene: TRBV19; CDR3 protein: CASSIPDRVRETQYF; CDR3 DNA: TGTGCCAGTAGTATCCCCGACAGGGTACGGGAGACCCAGTACTTC
D gene: TRBD2; J gene: TRBJ2-7; clone size: NA; V gene: TRBV5-1; CDR3 protein: CASSLVKWTSGGYEQYF; CDR3 DNA: TGCGCCAGCAGCTTGGTAAAATGGACTAGCGGGGGTTACGAGCAGTACTTC
D gene: NA; J gene: TRBJ1-1; clone size: once; V gene: TRBV7-9; CDR3 protein: CASSSPGAGNTEAFF; CDR3 DNA: TGTGCCAGCAGCTCCCCCGGCGCGGGGAACACTGAAGCTTTCTTT
D gene: NA; J gene: TRBJ2-3; clone size: NA; V gene: TRBV12-2; CDR3 protein: CASRGGLRTDTQYF; CDR3 DNA: TGTGCAAGTCGTGGCGGGCTCCGCACAGATACGCAGTATTTT
D gene: NA; J gene: TRBJ1-2; clone size: NA; V gene: TRBV24-1; CDR3 protein: CATSDRTATNYGYTF; CDR3 DNA: TGTGCCACCAGTGACAGGACAGCTACTAACTATGGCTACACCTTC
D gene: NA; J gene: TRBJ1-2; clone size: NA; V gene: TRBV28; CDR3 protein: CASSPGNSFVYGYTF; CDR3 DNA: TGTGCCAGCAGCCCCGGGAACTCCTTTGTCTATGGCTACACCTTC
D gene: NA; J gene: TRBJ2-3; clone size: few; V gene: TRBV9; CDR3 protein: CASSATSGTPDTQYF; CDR3 DNA: TGTGCCAGCAGCGCGACGAGCGGGACACCAGATACGCAGTATTTT
D gene: TRBD1; J gene: TRBJ2-5; clone size: NA; V gene: TRBV5-4; CDR3 protein: CASSKDREIETQYF; CDR3 DNA: TGTGCCAGCAGCAAGGACAGGGAGATCGAGACCCAGTACTTC
D gene: NA; J gene: TRBJ1-1; clone size: NA; V gene: TRBV18; CDR3 protein: CASSPPGRKNTEAFF; CDR3 DNA: TGTGCCAGCTCACCCCCGGGACGAAAGAACACTGAAGCTTTCTTT
D gene: NA; J gene: TRBJ1-5; clone size: NA; V gene: TRBV7-3; CDR3 protein: CASSLGEYQPQHF; CDR3 DNA: TGTGCCAGCAGCTTGGGAGAATATCAGCCCCAGCATTTT
D gene: NA; J gene: TRBJ2-7; clone size: NA; V gene: TRBV28; CDR3 protein: CASRLDSRIYEQYF; CDR3 DNA: TGTGCCAGCAGACTCGACAGTAGAATCTACGAGCAGTACTTC
D gene: NA; J gene: TRBJ1-2; clone size: NA; V gene: TRBV19; CDR3 protein: CASSIFGLDGFLYGYTF; CDR3 DNA: TGTGCCAGTAGTATCTTCGGGCTTGACGGCTTTCTATATGGCTACACCTTC
D gene: TRBD1; J gene: TRBJ2-7; clone size: NA; V gene: TRBV6-5; CDR3 protein: CASSYWHRGQGFEQYF; CDR3 DNA: TGTGCCAGCAGTTACTGGCATAGGGGACAGGGGTTCGAGCAGTACTTC
D gene: TRBD1; J gene: TRBJ1-1; clone size: NA; V gene: TRBV11-2; CDR3 protein: CASSLGGGKGTEAFF; CDR3 DNA: TGTGCCAGCAGCTTGGGAGGGGGCAAGGGCACTGAAGCTTTCTTT
D gene: NA; J gene: TRBJ2-6; clone size: NA; V gene: TRBV7-2; CDR3 protein: CASSLGWVPQKGANVLTF; CDR3 DNA: TGTGCCAGCAGCTTAGGATGGGTACCTCAGAAAGGGGCCAACGTCCTGACTTTC
D gene: NA; J gene: TRBJ1-5; clone size: NA; V gene: TRBV7-9; CDR3 protein: CASSLEGENQPQHF; CDR3 DNA: TGTGCCAGCAGCTTAGAGGGGGAGAATCAGCCCCAGCATTTT
D gene: NA; J gene: TRBJ1-2; clone size: NA; V gene: TRBV27; CDR3 protein: CASSSGLYGYTF; CDR3 DNA: TGTGCCAGCAGTTCCGGGCTCTATGGCTACACCTTC
D gene: TRBD1; J gene: TRBJ2-2; clone size: NA; V gene: TRBV5-1; CDR3 protein: CASSLRQGGTGELFF; CDR3 DNA: TGCGCCAGCAGCTTACGACAGGGGGGGACCGGGGAGCTGTTTTTT
D gene: TRBD2; J gene: TRBJ2-1; clone size: NA; V gene: TRBV2; CDR3 protein: CASSGTSGVNEQFF; CDR3 DNA: TGTGCCAGCAGCGGGACTAGCGGCGTGAATGAGCAGTTCTTC
D gene: NA; J gene: TRBJ2-5; clone size: NA; V gene: TRBV15; CDR3 protein: CATSSAGGFGETQYF; CDR3 DNA: TGTGCCACCAGCAGCGCTGGGGGCTTCGGCGAGACCCAGTACTTC
D gene: NA; J gene: TRBJ2-7; clone size: NA; V gene: TRBV24-1; CDR3 protein: CATSDPRTANGEQYF; CDR3 DNA: TGTGCCACCAGTGACCCGCGGACGGCAAACGGCGAGCAGTACTTC
D gene: TRBD1; J gene: TRBJ2-1; clone size: NA; V gene: TRBV27; CDR3 protein: CASSTRTGFVNEQFF; CDR3 DNA: TGTGCCAGCAGTACCCGGACAGGGTTTGTAAATGAGCAGTTCTTC
D gene: NA; J gene: TRBJ1-1; clone size: NA; V gene: TRBV2; CDR3 protein: CASSLQDRGIEAFF; CDR3 DNA: TGTGCCAGCAGTTTACAGGATAGGGGCATTGAAGCTTTCTTT
D gene: NA; J gene: TRBJ1-2; clone size: NA; V gene: TRBV20-1; CDR3 protein: CSARTMKGYTF; CDR3 DNA: TGCAGTGCTAGGACCATGAAGGGCTACACCTTC
D gene: NA; J gene: TRBJ1-3; clone size: NA; V gene: TRBV19; CDR3 protein: CASTRQRTEGNTIYF; CDR3 DNA: TGTGCCAGTACCCGACAGCGGACAGAGGGAAACACCATATATTTT
D gene: NA; J gene: TRBJ2-1; clone size: NA; V gene: TRBV9; CDR3 protein: CASSSRLNEQFF; CDR3 DNA: TGTGCCAGCAGCTCTCGTCTCAATGAGCAGTTCTTC
D gene: TRBD1; J gene: TRBJ2-7; clone size: NA; V gene: TRBV6-5; CDR3 protein: CASSLGQNYEQYF; CDR3 DNA: TGTGCCAGCAGTCTGGGACAGAACTACGAGCAGTACTTC
D gene: TRBD2; J gene: TRBJ2-3; clone size: few; V gene: TRBV19; CDR3 protein: CASSIYRRRTSGSTTDTQYF; CDR3 DNA: TGTGCCAGTAGTATTTATCGGCGAAGGACTAGCGGGAGTACCACAGATACGCAGTATTTT
D gene: NA; J gene: TRBJ1-1; clone size: NA; V gene: TRBV30; CDR3 protein: CAWTGPVAFF; CDR3 DNA: TGTGCCTGGACGGGACCAGTGGCTTTCTTT
D gene: TRBD2; J gene: TRBJ2-3; clone size: NA; V gene: TRBV15; CDR3 protein: CATSRAGGEAADTQYF; CDR3 DNA: TGTGCCACCAGCAGAGCGGGGGGAGAGGCGGCAGATACGCAGTATTTT
D gene: TRBD1; J gene: TRBJ2-2; clone size: NA; V gene: TRBV24-1; CDR3 protein: CATSLWGQGSRANTGELFF; CDR3 DNA: TGTGCCACCAGTCTATGGGGACAGGGGAGTCGCGCGAACACCGGGGAACTGTTTTTT
D gene: TRBD2; J gene: TRBJ2-5; clone size: NA; V gene: TRBV3-1/TRBV3-2; CDR3 protein: CASSPSGGQETQYF; CDR3 DNA: TGTGCCAGCAGCCCTAGCGGGGGACAAGAGACCCAGTACTTC
D gene: NA; J gene: TRBJ1-5; clone size: NA; V gene: TRBV7-9; CDR3 protein: CASRKYQPQHF; CDR3 DNA: TGTGCCAGCAGGAAATATCAGCCCCAGCATTTT
D gene: NA; J gene: TRBJ1-1; clone size: NA; V gene: TRBV29-1; CDR3 protein: CSVEGGRLNTEAFF; CDR3 DNA: TGCAGCGTTGAGGGGGGGCGGCTAAACACTGAAGCTTTCTTT
D gene: NA; J gene: TRBJ2-7; clone size: NA; V gene: TRBV7-8; CDR3 protein: CASSLDRGAPIPHEQYF; CDR3 DNA: TGTGCCAGCAGCTTAGATAGGGGGGCTCCCATTCCCCACGAGCAGTACTTC
D gene: NA; J gene: TRBJ2-1; clone size: NA; V gene: TRBV14; CDR3 protein: CASSQVRNEQFF; CDR3 DNA: TGTGCCAGCAGCCAAGTGAGGAATGAGCAGTTCTTC
D gene: TRBD2; J gene: TRBJ2-1; clone size: NA; V gene: TRBV7-2; CDR3 protein: CASSLTSGRENEQFF; CDR3 DNA: TGTGCCAGCAGCTTGACTAGCGGGAGGGAGAATGAGCAGTTCTTC
D gene: NA; J gene: TRBJ1-2; clone size: NA; V gene: TRBV7-2; CDR3 protein: CASSSPRRYNYGYTF; CDR3 DNA: TGTGCCAGCAGCTCCCCTAGGCGTTATAACTATGGCTACACCTTC